This entry concerns a single TCR beta chain. The target antigen is unknown. The data stem from a study of cytomegalovirus exposure and HLA in healthy donors. Findings and caveats of the study: One cluster of highly shared sequence variants probably arose as a sequencing artifact.

This PCR relied on a set of 60 Vbeta primers and 13 Jbeta primers. Profiling relied on immunoSEQ multiplex PCR, and the TCRdb table lists in-frame clones only, not all of them. This table holds about 180,000 clones, 70% to 80% found once. The germline CDR1 and CDR2 sequences are SGHAT and FQNNGV. With V trimmed by 0 bases and J by 4 bases, 1 base remained unmatched. The CDR3 spans 14 residues. This chain joins TRBV11-2 and TRBJ1-1; 8 bases agree with TRBD1. The sample consisted of PBMCs. The source of this sequence is an older woman in good health and CMV-seropositive. CDR3 region: CASSLEGTGTEAFF. The CDR3 DNA reads as TGTGCCAGCAGCTTAGAGGGGACAGGCACTGAAGCTTTCTTT.